The sequence of this TCR beta chain was determined in a study of blood T cell repertoires in COVID-19. Study overall: Samples taken during acute and convalescent COVID-19 were collected in the United States, Italy and Spain. T cells, B-cell-depleted T cells, or PBMCs supplied cDNA or gDNA.

In the original analysis: Reference gene primer amplification in the assay estimated nucleated cell counts. Data came from immunoSEQ multiplex PCR; TCRdb stores just in-frame clones and leaves some out. V and J calls and clone size follow that table, whereas D and trimming were derived from the DNA. The sample lists around 140,000 clones, around 80% seen once, with approximately 3.5% in the top ten. Germline CDR1 is SEHNR and CDR2 is FQNEAQ (reference sequence). The CDR3 covers 14 residues. V dropped 5 bases and J dropped 11; count of bases not matched to a gene: 9. The sequence came from a man between 65 and 80 years old who had recovered from COVID-19. The V and J genes are TRBV7-9 and TRBJ1-6, with 7 bases fitting TRBD1. Sequences were obtained from peripheral blood. The CDR3 coding sequence is TGTGCCAGCAGCGCACGACAGGGTCCGCCACCCCTCCACTTT. Protein product: CASSARQGPPPLHF.